These 3 T cell receptor beta chains share one sample of origin, sequenced in a study of shared clonotypes between healthy human individuals. CD45RO-negative CD8 cells positively selected for CCR7 made up the naive population, which excluded terminally differentiated effector memory CD45RA+ cells. Assay: immunoSEQ multiplex PCR; the TCRdb copy retains only in-frame clones and omits some. The profile shows about 2.1 million clones, just over 90% of them singletons. What was sequenced was naive CD8+ T cells from PBMCs. Receptor source: a man between 18 and 35 years old in good health. Some clones in this sample may be carry-over from other donors' samples.

The table lists this clone with a count of one. CDR3 DNA sequence: TGTGCCAGCAGCGAAAAGTGGACCGACACAGATACGCAGTATTTT. Amino acids: CASSEKWTDTDTQYF. This chain connects TRBV9 to TRBJ2-3; no definite D call. This CDR3 comprises 15 residues. The V end lost 3 bases, the J end lost 2 bases, and 13 bases lay between the germline ends. Germline V gives CDR1 SGDLS, CDR2 YYNGEE.

The chain recombines TRBV21-1 with TRBJ2-3; the table's TRBD2 call for D was not verified on the DNA. TRBV21-1 is an annotated pseudogene. The CDR3 covers 20 residues. DNA of the CDR3: TGTGCCAGCAGCAAAGAGGAGAGCACACCACATCGCCATAGCACAGATACGCAGTATTTT. It yields the protein CASSKEESTPHRHSTDTQYF.

J is TRBJ2-7 and V is TRBV7-9, with 7 bases matching TRBD2. This CDR3 is built from 14 residues. V dropped 2 bases and J dropped 4; count of bases not matched to a gene: 5. Germline CDR1 SEHNR, CDR2 FQNEAQ (reference sequence). CDR3 amino acids: CASSLIREEYEQYF. In DNA, the CDR3 is TGTGCCAGCAGCTTAATCCGGGAGGAATACGAGCAGTACTTC.